This T cell receptor (beta chain) was found in a study of shared clonotypes between healthy human individuals. The CDR3 covers 18 residues. The germline CDR1 and CDR2 sequences are LNHDA and SQIVND (reference sequence). Trimming removed 6 bases at V and 2 bases at J, with 23 bases between. Negatively enriched CD4+ T cells were divided by CD45RA into naive and memory. Sequencing was performed with immunoSEQ multiplex PCR; in TCRdb, only in-frame clones are kept and a portion is missing. The table records about 2.4 million clones, more than 85% of them present only once. This chain uses TRBV19 with TRBJ1-5; D perhaps matches TRBD1 (5 bases). The sample taken for sequencing was naive CD4+ T cells from PBMCs. Specified subset: CD45RA+ positively selected. The sequence came from a man between 18 and 35 years old in good health. Some clones in this sample may be carry-over from other donors' samples. The CDR3 reads CASSPVRGGDRRNQPQHF. The CDR3 DNA reads as TGTGCCAGTAGCCCAGTACGGGGGGGTGATAGGCGCAATCAGCCCCAGCATTTT.